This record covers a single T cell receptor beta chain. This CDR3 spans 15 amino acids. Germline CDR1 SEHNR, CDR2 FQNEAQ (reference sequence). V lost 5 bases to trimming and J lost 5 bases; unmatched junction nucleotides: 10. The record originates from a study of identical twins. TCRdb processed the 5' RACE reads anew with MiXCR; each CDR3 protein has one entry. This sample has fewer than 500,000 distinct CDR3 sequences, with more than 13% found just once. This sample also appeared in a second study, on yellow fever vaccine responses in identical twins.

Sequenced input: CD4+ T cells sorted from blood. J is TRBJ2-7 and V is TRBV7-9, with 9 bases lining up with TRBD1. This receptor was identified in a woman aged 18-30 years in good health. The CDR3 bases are TGTGCCAGCAGCCCCCGACAGGGGGGGCGACACGAGCAGTACTTC. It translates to CASSPRQGGRHEQYF.